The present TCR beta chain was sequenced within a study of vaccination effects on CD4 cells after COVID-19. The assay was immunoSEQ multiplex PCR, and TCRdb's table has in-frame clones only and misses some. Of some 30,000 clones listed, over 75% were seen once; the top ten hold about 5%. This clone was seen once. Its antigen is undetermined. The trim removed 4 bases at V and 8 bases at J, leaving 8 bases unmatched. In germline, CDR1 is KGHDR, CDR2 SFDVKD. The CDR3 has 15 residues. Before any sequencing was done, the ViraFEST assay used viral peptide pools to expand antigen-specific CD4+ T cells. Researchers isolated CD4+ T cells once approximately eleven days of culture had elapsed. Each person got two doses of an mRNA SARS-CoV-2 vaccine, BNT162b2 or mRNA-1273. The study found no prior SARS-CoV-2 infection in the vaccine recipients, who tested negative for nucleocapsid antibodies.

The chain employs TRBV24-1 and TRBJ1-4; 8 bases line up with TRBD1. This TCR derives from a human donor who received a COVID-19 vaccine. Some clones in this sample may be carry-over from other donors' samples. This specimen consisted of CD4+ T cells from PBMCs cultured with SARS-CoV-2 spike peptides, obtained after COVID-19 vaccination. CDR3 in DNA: TGTGCCACCAGTGAGTCAGGGGGCGCCGGCGAAAAACTGTTTTTT. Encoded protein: CATSESGGAGEKLFF.